The rows below give T cell receptor beta chains drawn from one sample of a study of blood T cell repertoires in COVID-19. Here immunoSEQ multiplex PCR was the method, and the copy in TCRdb shows in-frame clones only, minus some. Of about 480,000 clones in the sample, 70% to 90% were seen once. The sample comprised PBMCs or T cells enriched from blood (not recorded which). The origin of the receptors is a woman aged 18-29 years with acute COVID-19. Both conserved end residues are part of each CDR3. D genes are given only for firm matches. The size of a clone is reported for some rows only, either as once, few or many, or as a class for expanded clones.

V	size	J	length	D	DNA	CDR3
TRBV29-1	.	TRBJ1-1	13	.	TGCAGCGTTGAGGGGGGAATACGTACTGAAGCTTTCTTT	CSVEGGIRTEAFF
TRBV7-8	.	TRBJ1-3	17	TRBD1	TGTGCCAGCAGCTTAGAGGTGAGGACAGGGTGGGCAAACACCATATATTTT	CASSLEVRTGWANTIYF
TRBV27	.	TRBJ2-1	13	TRBD2	TGTGCCAGCACCACTAGCGGGGGATCCCCGCAGTTCTTC	CASTTSGGSPQFF
TRBV15	.	TRBJ1-2	14	TRBD1	TGTGCCACCAGCAGAGATATCACAGGGGATGGCTACACCTTC	CATSRDITGDGYTF
TRBV7-2	.	TRBJ2-2	16	TRBD2	TGTGCCAGCAGCTTAGCTCCTAGCGGAAACACCGGGGAGCTGTTTTTT	CASSLAPSGNTGELFF
TRBV24-1	.	TRBJ2-1	15	.	TGTGCCACCAGTGATCCCGCCGGGGGAAGAAATGAGCAGTTCTTC	CATSDPAGGRNEQFF
TRBV6-5	.	TRBJ2-1	14	TRBD1	TGTGCCAGCAGAGCCGGGACAGGGGGTAATGAGCAGTTCTTC	CASRAGTGGNEQFF
TRBV6-5	few	TRBJ2-3	13	.	TGTGCCAGCAGCAGGGGGGGCACAGATACGCAGTATTTT	CASSRGGTDTQYF
TRBV19	.	TRBJ1-2	13	.	TGTGCCAGCCAAAGGGGCCGGGACTATGGCTACACCTTC	CASQRGRDYGYTF
TRBV5-1	.	TRBJ2-5	17	.	TGCGCCAGCAGCTCTTTCCTTTTCCGGGACATCAAAGAGACCCAGTACTTC	CASSSFLFRDIKETQYF
TRBV9	.	TRBJ1-1	13	TRBD1	TGTGCCAGCAGCGAGGGGGCGAACACTGAAGCTTTCTTT	CASSEGANTEAFF
TRBV4-3	.	TRBJ1-4	17	TRBD1	TGCGCCAGCAGCCCCGGGGGGACAGGACCTTTCAATGAAAAACTGTTTTTT	CASSPGGTGPFNEKLFF
TRBV25-1	.	TRBJ1-1	14	.	TGTGCCAGCAACGGAATTGACATGAACACTGAAGCTTTCTTT	CASNGIDMNTEAFF
TRBV7-2	few	TRBJ1-2	13	.	TGTGCCAGCAGCTTGGACAGAAACCATGGCTACACCTTC	CASSLDRNHGYTF
TRBV3-1/TRBV3-2	few	TRBJ2-5	15	.	TGTGCCAGCAGCCACCCTACTAGTGTCGGGGAGACCCAGTACTTC	CASSHPTSVGETQYF
TRBV9	.	TRBJ1-4	15	.	TGTGCCAGCAGCGTAGATGTAGAGGAGGGAGAAAAACTGTTTTTT	CASSVDVEEGEKLFF
TRBV6-4	.	TRBJ2-1	12	.	TGTGCCACCCGGACAGGAGCGGGTGAGCAGTTCTTC	CATRTGAGEQFF
TRBV3-1/TRBV3-2	.	TRBJ2-7	15	TRBD2	TGTGCCAGCAGCCGTTCTACTAGCGGGACTTACGAGCAGTACTTC	CASSRSTSGTYEQYF
TRBV2	.	TRBJ2-7	14	TRBD1	TGTGCCAGCAAGACAGGGGGTGCAACCTACGAGCAGTACTTC	CASKTGGATYEQYF
TRBV6-2/TRBV6-3	.	TRBJ2-3	14	.	TGTGCCAGCAGCCTAGCGCCTAGCACAGATACGCAGTATTTT	CASSLAPSTDTQYF
TRBV7-9	.	TRBJ1-4	15	.	TGTGCCAGCTCCCTGGGGGAGGCAACTAATGAAAAACTGTTTTTT	CASSLGEATNEKLFF
TRBV9	.	TRBJ2-1	15	TRBD2	TGTGCCAGCAGCGCTCGACTAGCGGGGGTCAATGAGCAGTTCTTC	CASSARLAGVNEQFF
TRBV6-6	.	TRBJ2-1	15	.	TGTGCCAGCAGTTCTAGCGTCAAGTCCTACAATGAGCAGTTCTTC	CASSSSVKSYNEQFF
TRBV13	.	TRBJ2-7	14	.	TGTGCCAGCAGCTTAACAGGGCTATCCTACGAGCAGTACTTC	CASSLTGLSYEQYF
TRBV30	.	TRBJ1-1	12	.	TGTGCCTGGAGGCGAGAGAACACTGAAGCTTTCTTT	CAWRRENTEAFF
TRBV19	.	TRBJ1-6	14	TRBD1	TGTGCCAGTAGCAAAGGACAGGGGCAGTCACCCCTCCACTTT	CASSKGQGQSPLHF
TRBV19	.	TRBJ1-1	11	.	TGTGCCAGCAGGGATGGCACTGAAGCTTTCTTT	CASRDGTEAFF
TRBV7-2	few	TRBJ2-7	16	TRBD2	TGTGCCAGCAGCTTAGGTCGTTTAGCGGGAAGCTACGAGCAGTACTTC	CASSLGRLAGSYEQYF
TRBV7-9	.	TRBJ2-7	15	TRBD2	TGTGCCAGCAGCCAAGAAGCGGGAGTGGGCTACGAGCAGTACTTC	CASSQEAGVGYEQYF
TRBV12-5	.	TRBJ1-5	19	TRBD1	TGTGCTAGTGGTTTAGAAGTGAAAGGACAGGGGGCGGTCAATCAGCCCCAGCATTTT	CASGLEVKGQGAVNQPQHF
TRBV6-6	.	TRBJ2-7	16	TRBD2	TGTGCCAGCAGTCGACTAGCGGGGGGCCGCTCCTACGAGCAGTACTTC	CASSRLAGGRSYEQYF
TRBV6-5	.	TRBJ2-7	13	.	TGTGCCAGCAGTCGGGAGTCCCCCGACGAGCAGTACTTC	CASSRESPDEQYF
TRBV15	.	TRBJ1-5	15	.	TGTGCCACCAGCAGAGTCGACAATAGCAATCAGCCCCAGCATTTT	CATSRVDNSNQPQHF
TRBV7-9	.	TRBJ1-5	14	.	TGTGCCAGCAGCTTTGACCAGGTCAATCAGCCCCAGCATTTT	CASSFDQVNQPQHF
TRBV6-2/TRBV6-3	.	TRBJ2-1	14	TRBD2	TGTGCCAGCAGCCATAGCGGGAGAGCGGATGAGCAGTTCTTC	CASSHSGRADEQFF
TRBV25-1	.	TRBJ1-5	14	.	TGTGCCAGCAGTGAAGGGCTTAGCAATCAGCCCCAGCATTTT	CASSEGLSNQPQHF
TRBV7-8	few	TRBJ1-5	15	.	TGTGCCAGCAGCTCTGACCTCGGGTCCAATCAGCCCCAGCATTTT	CASSSDLGSNQPQHF
TRBV5-4	.	TRBJ1-4	13	TRBD1	TGTGCCAGCAGCACCAGGGGGATTGGAAAACTGTTTTTT	CASSTRGIGKLFF
TRBV11-2	.	TRBJ1-4	14	.	TGTGCCAGCAGCTTAGCCTCAGGCGTCGCAAAACTGTTTTTT	CASSLASGVAKLFF
TRBV6-5	.	TRBJ2-7	14	TRBD1	TGTGCCAGCACCCTGGGACAGGGCCACTACGAGCAGTACTTC	CASTLGQGHYEQYF
TRBV4-1	.	TRBJ1-5	15	.	TGCGCCAGCAGCCCCCAGAAGAATAGCAATCAGCCCCAGCATTTT	CASSPQKNSNQPQHF
TRBV10-3	once	TRBJ2-7	16	TRBD1	TGTGCCATCAGGCTAGGGACAGGCCCCTCGACCTACGAGCAGTACTTC	CAIRLGTGPSTYEQYF
TRBV7-2	.	TRBJ1-6	12	.	TGTGCCAGCAGCTCATATAATTCACCCCTCCACTTT	CASSSYNSPLHF
TRBV15	once	TRBJ1-3	17	TRBD1	TGTGCCACCAGCAGAGAGGACAGGGGTGATTCTGGAAACACCATATATTTT	CATSREDRGDSGNTIYF
TRBV28	few	TRBJ1-5	13	.	TGTGCCAGCAGTCCTGCGTATAATCAGCCCCAGCATTTT	CASSPAYNQPQHF
TRBV13	.	TRBJ1-5	14	.	TGTGCCAGCAGCTTAGGACAGAGCAATCAGCCCCAGCATTTT	CASSLGQSNQPQHF
TRBV28	.	TRBJ2-5	15	TRBD1	TGTGCCAGCCAAGGGCAGGGGGAGTCCCAAGAGACCCAGTACTTC	CASQGQGESQETQYF
TRBV6-5	.	TRBJ1-2	14	.	TGTGCCAGCAGTTACCGCCGAACAGGGAATGGCTACACCTTC	CASSYRRTGNGYTF